This TCR beta chain was recovered during a study of T cells after yellow fever vaccination. Looked up from germline, CDR1 is MNHEY and CDR2 is SVGEGT. V lost 10 bases and J lost 1, with 16 bases in between. The CDR3 has 15 residues. TCRdb ran MiXCR on the 5' RACE reads and lists one entry per CDR3 protein. The data show some 240,000 distinct CDR3 sequences, about 3% seen once. This rearrangement joins TRBV6-2 or TRBV6-3 to TRBJ2-2; TRBD1 is a possible D gene (5 bases). The receptor's source is a young man who received the YFV17D yellow fever vaccine. This specimen consisted of CD4+ T cells sorted from PBMCs, obtained 10 days after the yellow fever booster vaccination. CDR3 sequence: CATRVVGQNTGELFF. CDR3 nucleotide sequence: TGTGCCACCCGTGTGGTTGGACAGAACACCGGGGAGCTGTTTTTT.